These 6 T cell receptor beta chains came from one sample sequenced in a study of T cell responses to AZD1222 COVID-19 vaccine. Assay used: immunoSEQ multiplex PCR; TCRdb lists only in-frame clones, some missing. The repertoire includes 95,000 to 150,000 clones, around nine tenths of them detected once, and roughly 8.4% sits in the top ten. This sample comprised peripheral blood, obtained on day 0 of AZD1222 vaccination. The receptor set was obtained from an adult in good health.

V and J are TRBV3-1 (or the pseudogene TRBV3-2) and TRBJ2-2, with TRBD2 identical over 11 bases. This CDR3 has 15 amino acids. Losses at the gene ends were 4 bases for V and 7 bases for J; bases not matched to a gene: 5. Germline V gene data show CDR1 as LGHDT and CDR2 as YNNKEL (reference sequence). The CDR3 sequence is CASSPLAGAFGELFF. CDR3 nucleotide sequence: TGTGCCAGCAGCCCACTAGCGGGAGCGTTCGGGGAGCTGTTTTTT.

The V and J genes are TRBV2 and TRBJ2-1; 13 positions match TRBD2. Germline values: CDR1 SNHLY, CDR2 FYNNEI. J lost 7 bases, V lost 6 bases, and 3 bases had no gene match. The CDR3 is made up of 14 amino acids. In nucleotides, the CDR3 is TGTGCCAGCAGACCGGGACTAGCGGGGAATGAGCAGTTCTTC. Translated: CASRPGLAGNEQFF. Supplemented by reference TRBV2 and TRBJ2-1, the full variable domain reads EPEVTQTPSHQVTQMGQEVILRCVPISNHLYFYWYRQILGQKVEFLVSFYNNEISEKSEIFDDQFSVERPDGSNFTLKIRSTKLEDSAMYFCASRPGLAGNEQFFGPGTRLTVL.

This chain uses TRBV7-9 with TRBJ1-1; D is possibly TRBD1 (6 bases). This CDR3 contains 14 residues. CDR1 is SEHNR, CDR2 FQNEAQ, per germline (reference sequence). V gave up 2 bases and J gave up 4 bases, with 11 bases separating them. CDR3 residues: CASSLRGPVTEAFF. DNA for the CDR3: TGTGCCAGCAGCTTACGGGGGCCCGTCACTGAAGCTTTCTTT.

The rearrangement uses TRBV5-6 and TRBJ2-3, with TRBD2 identical over 8 bases. Germline CDR1 is SGHDT and CDR2 is YYEEEE. V was pared by 1 base and J by 5 bases, with 6 bases of the junction left unmatched. The CDR3 runs 15 residues. CDR3 residues: CASSLRLAQRDTQYF. The DNA for the CDR3 is TGTGCCAGCAGCTTGAGACTAGCGCAAAGAGATACGCAGTATTTT.

The CDR3 reads CASSSDTQETQYF. The CDR3 nucleotides are TGCGCCAGCAGCTCGGACACCCAAGAGACCCAGTACTTC. This chain joins TRBV5-1 and TRBJ2-5; perhaps TRBD1 as D (5 bases). This CDR3 comprises 13 residues. Germline V CDR1 and CDR2: SGHRS, YFSETQ. Trimming took 3 bases from V and 1 from J, leaving 7 bases between them. Full variable domain (outside the CDR3, taken from reference TRBV5-1 and TRBJ2-5): KAGVTQTPRYLIKTRGQQVTLSCSPISGHRSVSWYQQTPGQGLQFLFEYFSETQRNKGNFPGRFSGRQFSNSRSEMNVSTLELGDSALYLCASSSDTQETQYFGPGTRLLVL.

This clone occurred once. The V and J genes are TRBV6-5 and TRBJ1-2; the D gene is possibly TRBD1 (6 bases). V shed 6 bases and J shed 8 bases, with 13 bases lying between them. CDR3 length equals 12 residues. Germline lookup yields CDR1 MNHEY and CDR2 SVGAGI. This CDR3 reads CASSTGGNGYTF. DNA of the CDR3: TGTGCCAGCAGCACCGGGGGCAACGGCTACACCTTC.